At least ten counts were recorded for the clone carrying this T cell receptor (beta chain). The antigen remains undetermined. This sample stems from a study of T cells in Graves' hyperthyroidism and ophthalmopathy. It was RNA transcripts that yielded the amplified TCR beta CDR3 regions. A first-round RT-PCR of the TCR CDR3 used the HTBI primer set. A single record per CDR3 protein comes from TCRdb applying MiXCR to the multiplex PCR reads. The sample shows about 560,000 distinct CDR3 sequences, 12% to 15% of them seen only once. V lost 3 bases and J lost 9, with 22 bases in between. This CDR3 region has 16 residues. Germline V gene sequence: CDR1 ENHRY, CDR2 SYGVKD. Regarding the study as a whole: Most expanded thyroid clonotypes above 0.001 also appeared in blood.

Graves' hyperthyroidism was deemed stable given no ophthalmopathy progression within 18 months. Patients aged 18 to 65 had newly diagnosed hyperthyroidism of under 2 months' duration. PBMCs stemmed from 10 ml fresh peripheral blood. The source is a woman aged 40 to 49 with Graves' hyperthyroidism. The material sequenced was blood. The chain links TRBV10-3 to TRBJ2-3, with D maybe TRBD2 (5 bases). CDR3 in amino acids: CAISELEAPTGITQYF. CDR3 sequence (DNA): TGTGCCATCAGTGAACTGGAGGCGCCAACCGGTATAACGCAGTATTTT.